This entry lists 13 T cell receptor beta chains sequenced from one sample in a study of cytomegalovirus exposure and HLA in healthy donors. The PCR used 60 Vbeta and 13 Jbeta primers. The data were produced by immunoSEQ multiplex PCR, yet TCRdb's version contains in-frame clones alone and is incomplete. The table records 200,000 or so clones, 65% to 85% of them present only once. Sequencing was done on a sample of PBMCs. Receptor source: a boy between 2 and 10 years old in good health and CMV-seronegative.

V gene TRBV4-2 combines with J gene TRBJ2-2, with D possibly matching TRBD1 (5 bases). The CDR3 covers 15 residues. CDR1 is LGHNA, CDR2 YNFKEQ, per germline. Trimming took off 0 bases at V and 4 bases at J, with 9 bases between the two ends. CDR3 residues: CASSQEGPPTGELFF. As DNA, the CDR3 is TGTGCCAGCAGCCAAGAGGGGCCACCCACCGGGGAGCTGTTTTTT.

The genes are TRBV7-2 and TRBJ1-2; TRBD1 is a possible D gene (5 bases). Germline V CDR1 and CDR2: SGHTA, FQGNSA. The CDR3 loop spans 16 amino acids. Trimming cost V 1 base and J 7 bases, with 19 bases left between them. The CDR3 sequence: CASSLDEVRAVGGYTF. For the CDR3, the DNA is TGTGCCAGCAGCTTAGATGAGGTCAGGGCAGTCGGTGGCTACACCTTC. Full variable domain (outside the CDR3, taken from reference TRBV7-2 and TRBJ1-2): GAGVSQSPSNKVTEKGKDVELRCDPISGHTALYWYRQSLGQGLEFLIYFQGNSAPDKSGLPSDRFSAERTGGSVSTLTIQRTQQEDSAVYLCASSLDEVRAVGGYTFGSGTRLTVV.

The rearrangement uses TRBV6-1 and TRBJ2-3; the D is unclear. From germline, CDR1 is MNHNS and CDR2 SASEGT. V was shortened by 2 bases and J by 6 bases, with 6 bases between the two germline ends. The CDR3 length is 12 residues. The DNA of the CDR3 is TGTGCCAGCAGTGAACTGCGCGATACGCAGTATTTT. It specifies CASSELRDTQYF.

The chain is built from TRBV6-5 and TRBJ1-1, with 7 nucleotides matching TRBD1. Germline trimming cut 2 bases from V and 0 bases from J; bases unmatched to any gene: 3. The CDR3 runs 15 residues. From germline, CDR1 is MNHEY and CDR2 SVGAGI. The CDR3 DNA reads as TGTGCCAGCAGTTACAACGGACAGGTGAACACTGAAGCTTTCTTT. Translated: CASSYNGQVNTEAFF.

This clone was found once. The V call is TRBV4-2, the J call TRBJ2-1, with D perhaps TRBD2 (6 bases). The germline V and J ends were trimmed by 1 base and 10 bases, with 11 bases remaining between them. Germline V gene lookup returns CDR1 LGHNA and CDR2 YNFKEQ. CDR3 length: 13 amino acids. CDR3 DNA sequence: TGTGCCAGCAGCCAAGTGGGACTCTCCGAGCAGTTCTTC. Translated, it gives CASSQVGLSEQFF.

This CDR3 is CASSRGAGRVGETQYF. CDR3 nucleotides: TGTGCCAGCAGCCGAGGGGCAGGGAGGGTAGGAGAGACCCAGTACTTC. The chain joins TRBV7-8 to TRBJ2-5, with 7 bases lining up with TRBD2. The CDR3 is made up of 16 amino acids. CDR1 is SGHVS, CDR2 FQNEAQ, per germline. Losses at the gene ends were 5 bases for V and 4 bases for J; bases not matched to a gene: 13.

The chain uses TRBV2 and TRBJ2-5; D perhaps matches TRBD2 (5 bases). The CDR3 is 13 residues long. Germline-derived CDR1 and CDR2 are SNHLY and FYNNEI. V lost 7 bases and J lost 2, with 11 bases in between. The CDR3 region has the DNA TGTGCCAGCACCAGAGGGTCTCAAGAGACCCAGTACTTC. Its protein is CASTRGSQETQYF.

The chain links TRBV7-9 to TRBJ1-2; TRBD1 agrees at 9 bases. The germline V gene encodes CDR1 SEHNR and CDR2 FQNEAQ (reference sequence). CDR3 length: 15 amino acids. The junction had 11 bases not matched to a gene; V was cut back by 6 bases and J by 6 bases. The CDR3, as DNA: TGTGCCAGCAGTTTTAGGGGAACAGGGGGCGATGGCTACACCTTC. It translates to CASSFRGTGGDGYTF.

This sequence joins TRBV5-1 and TRBJ2-3; D may be TRBD2 (6 bases). V was cut by 4 bases and J by 0 bases, with 9 bases left in between. The length of the CDR3 is 14 residues. The germline V gene has CDR1 SGHRS and CDR2 YFSETQ. The CDR3 DNA follows: TGCGCCAGCAGCCACGGGACTAGCACAGATACGCAGTATTTT. It codes for CASSHGTSTDTQYF.

This clone was counted once. The rearrangement joins TRBV6-6 to TRBJ1-1; 7 positions agree with TRBD1. The V segment lost 8 bases and the J segment 5 bases; nucleotides outside the gene matches: 11. Germline CDR1 is MNHNY and CDR2 is SVGAGI (reference sequence). The length of the CDR3 is 14 residues. In DNA, the CDR3 is TGTGCCAGCCGGAGGGGGCGCTTGGTTACTGAAGCTTTCTTT. Translated, it gives CASRRGRLVTEAFF.

This clone occurred a few times. The chain couples TRBV10-3 to TRBJ2-1, with D tentatively TRBD2 (7 bases). V lost 2 bases to trimming and J lost 4 bases, with 12 bases between them. The V gene's germline CDR1 is ENHRY and CDR2 SYGVKD. There are 15 residues in the CDR3. CDR3 nucleotides: TGTGCCATCAGTGAGAGGGGGGGGGCATACAATGAGCAGTTCTTC. It encodes CAISERGGAYNEQFF.

The J gene is TRBJ2-7, the V gene TRBV29-1; 10 nucleotides match TRBD1. Germline V CDR1 and CDR2: SQVTM, ANQGSEA. V shed 6 bases, J shed 4 bases, and the junction held 9 bases outside the gene matches. The length of the CDR3 is 14 residues. The CDR3 sequence: CSVIDRGPGYEQYF. The CDR3 coding sequence is TGCAGCGTGATCGACAGGGGGCCGGGATACGAGCAGTACTTC.

The chain couples TRBV27 to TRBJ1-5; D unclear. Germline values: CDR1 MNHEY, CDR2 SMNVEV (reference sequence). The V end lost 2 bases, the J end lost 2 bases, and 7 bases lay between the germline ends. The CDR3 extends over 14 amino acids. CDR3 amino acids: CASSLTEGNQPQHF. The CDR3 DNA reads TGTGCCAGCAGTTTAACCGAGGGCAATCAGCCCCAGCATTTT.